Listed here are 23 T cell receptor beta chains from one sample, sequenced in a study of glioma-infiltrating T cells. Using RNA template, CDR3s of TCR alpha and beta were amplified with iRepertoire arm-PCR. TCRdb reprocessed the multiplex PCR reads via MiXCR and lists one record per CDR3 protein. The repertoire holds around 99,000 distinct CDR3 sequences, with approximately 26% as singletons. Specimen: glioma tissue, nonneoplastic brain tissue, or PBMCs (not recorded which). These receptors were collected from a human donor with low-grade glioma or glioblastoma, undergoing nonglioma brain surgery, or in good health (not recorded which).

The J gene is TRBJ1-4, the V gene TRBV5-4, with 11 bases matching TRBD1. V lost 4 bases, J lost 8 bases, and 10 bases stayed unmatched. The CDR3 length is 16 residues. CDR1 is SGHNT, CDR2 YYREEE, per germline (reference sequence). The CDR3 DNA reads TGTGCCAGCAGCATCGGACAGGGGGCGGTGAGGGAAAAACTGTTTTTT. Translation gives CASSIGQGAVREKLFF. Filled out from reference TRBV5-4 and TRBJ1-4, the complete variable domain reads ETGVTQSPTHLIKTRGQQVTLRCSSQSGHNTVSWYQQALGQGPQFIFQYYREEENGRGNFPPRFSGLQFPNYSSELNVNALELDDSALYLCASSIGQGAVREKLFFGSGTQLSVL.

This clonotype was counted ten times or more. This chain joins TRBV12-3 or TRBV12-4 and TRBJ1-1; D not resolved. Trimming removed 6 bases from V and 1 base from J, with 9 bases in between. The CDR3 sequence is 13 residues long. CDR3 sequence reads: CASRVQENTEAFF. The CDR3 DNA is TGTGCCAGCAGGGTCCAGGAGAACACTGAAGCTTTCTTT.

This clonotype was seen ten or more times. The chain is built from TRBV28 and TRBJ2-1; 15 nucleotides match TRBD2. The V gene's germline CDR1 is MDHEN and CDR2 SYDVKM. The CDR3 is 13 residues long. The V gene end was trimmed by 11 bases and the J gene end by 9 bases; junction bases not matched to a gene: 5. Here the CDR3 DNA reads TGTGCCGCTGGGACTAGCGGGAGGCGTGAGCAGTTCTTC. Translating it yields CAAGTSGRREQFF.

This clonotype was recorded at least ten times. The gene calls are TRBV28 and TRBJ2-7; 7 nucleotides align to TRBD1. The CDR3 is made up of 17 amino acids. CDR1 is MDHEN and CDR2 is SYDVKM in the germline V gene. V lost 4 bases to trimming and J lost 3 bases; unmatched junction nucleotides: 15. CDR3: CASSSPGGQIGDYEQYF. The CDR3 region has the DNA TGTGCCAGCAGTTCCCCAGGGGGACAGATAGGGGACTACGAGCAGTACTTC.

The chain joins TRBV3-1 to TRBJ2-7; D is perhaps TRBD1 (6 bases). This CDR3 has 15 residues. V lost 4 bases and J 1 base, leaving 14 bases between the germline ends. The germline CDR1 and CDR2 sequences are LGHDT and YNNKEL (reference sequence). CDR3 region: CASSPREGGSYEQYF. The CDR3 bases are TGTGCCAGCAGCCCTCGGGAAGGGGGTTCCTACGAGCAGTACTTC.

The CDR3 sequence is CAWSGGLGDYNEQFF. Here the CDR3 DNA reads TGTGCCTGGAGTGGGGGACTAGGGGATTACAATGAGCAGTTCTTC. The gene calls are TRBV30 and TRBJ2-1, with 8 bases identical to TRBD2. The CDR3 is 15 residues long. With 1 base clipped from V and 4 bases from J, the junction kept 6 bases outside the gene matches. The germline CDR1 and CDR2 sequences are GTSNPN and SVGIG (reference sequence).

Turning to this clonotype: Germline and junction disagree at one end, which may indicate a read error. The chain recombines TRBV20-1 with TRBJ1-6; TRBD1 is a possible D gene (5 bases). The CDR3 is made up of 12 amino acids. CDR1 and CDR2 from the germline V gene are DFQATT and SNEGSKA (reference sequence). CDR3 loop: CSDGGTNSPLQF. The CDR3 DNA follows: TGCAGTGATGGAGGGACCAATTCACCCCTCCAATTT.

Points on this clonotype: The junction differs from germline at one of its ends, possibly a read error. The chain recombines TRBV6-6 with TRBJ2-1, with D tentatively TRBD1 or TRBD2 (5 bases each). The length of the CDR3 is 14 residues. CDR1 is MNHNY and CDR2 is SVGAGI in the germline V gene (reference sequence). The CDR3 DNA is TGTTCCAGCCATCTGTGGGACCGCTATTACGAGCAGTTCTTC. Its translation: CSSHLWDRYYEQFF.

This clonotype appeared many times. The J gene is TRBJ1-1, the V gene TRBV19, with D possibly matching TRBD1 (5 bases). Germline V gives CDR1 LNHDA, CDR2 SQIVND (reference sequence). The CDR3 is made up of 12 amino acids. Trimming took 8 bases from V and 0 from J, leaving 7 bases between them. Here the CDR3 reads CASLTVNTEAFF. The CDR3 DNA reads as TGTGCCAGTTTGACAGTGAACACTGAAGCTTTCTTT.

This clonotype was seen more than once but under ten times. The chain employs TRBV29-1 and TRBJ1-5; D is ambiguous. V was pared by 6 bases and J by 5 bases, with 11 bases between. The CDR3 is 12 amino acids. Looked up from germline, CDR1 is SQVTM and CDR2 is ANQGSEA. The CDR3 protein is CSVRHGDQPQHF. CDR3 nucleotides: TGCAGCGTGAGGCACGGGGATCAGCCCCAGCATTTT.

With respect to this clonotype: Relative to the germline gene, one junction end is altered; a read error may explain this. This sequence joins TRBV5-1 and TRBJ2-7, with TRBD2 matching over 7 bases. The CDR3 sequence is 16 residues long. Germline CDR1 is SGHRS and CDR2 is YFSETQ. The chain's CDR3 is CASSSVTSEPSYAQYF. In DNA form, the CDR3 reads TGCGCCAGCAGCTCAGTCACTAGCGAGCCGTCCTACGCGCAGTACTTC.

J is TRBJ2-3 and V is TRBV6-8; 10 nucleotides match TRBD2. The CDR3 contains 15 residues. Germline V gene data show CDR1 as MNHGY and CDR2 as SAAAGT. The V gene end was trimmed by 6 bases and the J gene end by 4 bases; junction bases not matched to a gene: 7. Here the CDR3 DNA reads TGTGCCAGCAGCTATAGCGGGAGGCGGGCAGATACGCAGTATTTT. Encoded protein: CASSYSGRRADTQYF.

The chain couples TRBV7-8 to TRBJ1-6; D is possibly TRBD1 (5 bases). V was trimmed by 1 base and J by 7 bases, leaving 11 bases between them. This CDR3 has 15 amino acids. The germline V gene has CDR1 SGHVS and CDR2 FQNEAQ. DNA of the CDR3: TGTGCCAGCAGCTTAGTCGGGGGGTTCAATTCACCCCTCCACTTT. Translating gives CASSLVGGFNSPLHF.

The sample holds many counts of this clonotype. The V gene is TRBV2, the J gene TRBJ2-1; tentative D call: TRBD1 (5 bases). The CDR3 runs 14 residues. Trimming stripped 9 bases from V and 8 bases from J, with 20 bases between. From germline, CDR1 is SNHLY and CDR2 FYNNEI. Here the CDR3 reads CASLQDLPMDEQFF. CDR3 nucleotide sequence: TGTGCCAGTTTACAGGACCTCCCGATGGATGAGCAGTTCTTC.

This clonotype was seen at least ten times. The rearrangement uses TRBV4-3 and TRBJ2-7, with 7 positions matching TRBD1. From germline, CDR1 is LGHNA and CDR2 YSLEER. The length of the CDR3 is 13 residues. V lost 4 bases to trimming and J lost 2 bases; unmatched junction nucleotides: 2. The CDR3, as DNA: TGCGCCAGCAGCCCTGGACAGGCCTACGAGCAGTACTTC. It specifies CASSPGQAYEQYF.

This clonotype was counted at least ten times. The chain couples TRBV10-3 to TRBJ2-3; D not certain. Germline V CDR1 and CDR2: ENHRY, SYGVKD. CDR3 length equals 12 residues. V gave up 10 bases and J gave up 5 bases, with 13 bases separating them. CDR3 amino acids: CATRGQLDTQYF. As DNA, the CDR3 is TGTGCCACCCGAGGTCAGCTAGATACGCAGTATTTT.

In its sample, this clonotype was seen many times. This chain joins TRBV15 and TRBJ2-5; D call uncertain. V lost 3 bases and J lost 2, with 1 base in between. The CDR3 spans 11 residues. In germline, CDR1 is LNHNV, CDR2 YYDKDF (reference sequence). The CDR3 DNA sequence: TGTGCCACCAGCAGGCAAGAGACCCAGTACTTC. Encoded protein: CATSRQETQYF.

The V gene is TRBV2, the J gene TRBJ2-7; D tentatively fits TRBD1 or TRBD2 (5 bases each). Germline V lookup: CDR1 SNHLY, CDR2 FYNNEI. The CDR3 has 12 amino acids. Trimming cost V 7 bases and J 3 bases, with 10 bases left between them. The CDR3 region has the DNA TGTGCCAGCAATCAGGGAGTCTACGAGCAGTACTTC. This sequence encodes CASNQGVYEQYF.

The chain has TRBV5-1 and TRBJ2-1; D possibly corresponds to TRBD1 (6 bases). Germline CDR1 and CDR2: SGHRS and YFSETQ. The CDR3 consists of 14 residues. The germline V and J ends were trimmed by 4 bases and 6 bases, with 14 bases remaining between them. CDR3 sequence: CASSHSGALNEQFF. In DNA form, the CDR3 reads TGCGCCAGCAGCCACTCAGGGGCCCTCAATGAGCAGTTCTTC.

The V gene is TRBV19, the J gene TRBJ1-5, with D uncertain. The germline V and J ends were trimmed by 3 bases and 2 bases, with 11 bases remaining between them. The CDR3 consists of 15 residues. Per germline, CDR1 LNHDA and CDR2 SQIVND (reference sequence). The CDR3 nucleotides are TGTGCCAGTAGTATCAGGCCTTCGGGCAATCAGCCCCAGCATTTT. Amino acid sequence: CASSIRPSGNQPQHF. Full variable domain (missing parts from reference TRBV19 and TRBJ1-5): DGGITQSPKYLFRKEGQNVTLSCEQNLNHDAMYWYRQDPGQGLRLIYYSQIVNDFQKGDIAEGYSVSREKKESFPLTVTSAQKNPTAFYLCASSIRPSGNQPQHFGDGTRLSIL.

In nucleotides, the CDR3 is TGTGCCATCATTCCGATTGACAGCCTGAACACTGAAGCTTTCTTT. This sequence encodes CAIIPIDSLNTEAFF. This chain joins TRBV28 and TRBJ1-1; D might be TRBD1 (5 bases). Looked up from germline, CDR1 is MDHEN and CDR2 is SYDVKM. The CDR3 has 15 residues. Trimming cost V 10 bases and J 0 bases, with 18 bases left between them.

This clonotype has ten or more counts. The chain couples TRBV11-2 to TRBJ1-1, with 7 bases aligning to TRBD1. V shed 8 bases, J shed 1 base, and the junction held 1 base outside the gene matches. CDR1 is SGHAT, CDR2 FQNNGV, per germline. There are 12 residues in the CDR3. CDR3 protein: CASGQENTEAFF. Here the CDR3 DNA reads TGTGCCAGCGGACAGGAGAACACTGAAGCTTTCTTT.

The chain has TRBV3-1 and TRBJ2-7; D remains unclear. Germline loops: CDR1 LGHDT, CDR2 YNNKEL (reference sequence). This CDR3 is 12 amino acids long. Trimming stripped 2 bases from V and 6 bases from J, with 8 bases between. The DNA for the CDR3 is TGTGCCAGCAGCCAATTTGGTGGCGAGCAGTACTTC. Encoded protein: CASSQFGGEQYF.